This TCR beta chain was captured in a study of PD-L1 blockade in urothelial cancer. Study-wide context: Patients commenced atezolizumab at some point between 2014 and 2015, and it was given at 1,200 mg intravenously every 3 weeks.

Trimming stripped 6 bases from V and 8 bases from J, with 19 bases between. CDR1 is LGHNT and CDR2 is FRNRAP in the germline V gene. The CDR3 totals 14 residues. The table came from immunoSEQ multiplex PCR; TCRdb's copy has only in-frame clones and leaves some out. The sample yields almost 50,000 clones, 84% seen once. Time point denoted: pretreatment peripheral blood. Patients had urothelial carcinoma that was locally advanced or metastatic. This clone was picked up one time. The sequencing used PBMCs, collected around atezolizumab (anti-PD-L1) treatment. The sequence was obtained from a man in his 70s with urothelial cancer. This rearrangement joins TRBV12-5 to TRBJ1-1, with D tentatively TRBD1 (6 bases). The CDR3 DNA is TGTGCTAGTGGCCCGACAGGTAAGGGAGAAGAAGCTTTCTTT. Translating it yields CASGPTGKGEEAFF.